The rows below give T cell receptor beta chains drawn from one sample of a study of T cells after yellow fever vaccination. From the 5' RACE reads, TCRdb called clonotypes with MiXCR, one entry per CDR3 protein. The sample includes fewer than 350,000 distinct CDR3 sequences, 8.5% to 10% of them seen just once. The specimen was PBMCs, collected on the day of the first yellow fever vaccination. The receptors were gathered from a man younger than 35 who received the YFV17D yellow fever vaccine. The CDR3 runs from the conserved cysteine through the conserved F or W. D genes are given only for firm matches. The size of a clone is reported for some rows only, either as once, few or many, or as a class for expanded clones.

j_call cdr3_length d_call clone_size v_call cdr3_aa cdr3_nt
TRBJ2-1 16 TRBD2 few TRBV3-1 CASSQDLAGAHNEQFF TGTGCCAGCAGCCAAGATTTAGCGGGGGCTCACAATGAGCAGTTCTTC
TRBJ2-5 15 TRBD2 NA TRBV7-2 CASSWTSGVGETQYF TGTGCCAGCAGCTGGACTAGCGGGGTGGGGGAGACCCAGTACTTC
TRBJ2-5 14 NA NA TRBV10-1 CASSDRPGVETQYF TGCGCCAGCAGTGATCGTCCAGGGGTAGAGACCCAGTACTTC
TRBJ2-3 16 NA NA TRBV7-2 CASSPRGPGGTDTQSF TGTGCCAGCAGCCCGCGGGGTCCCGGGGGTACAGATACGCAGTCTTTT
TRBJ2-1 15 TRBD2 few TRBV7-2 CASKDLAGSSYEQFF TGTGCCTCCAAGGATCTAGCGGGGAGCTCTTATGAGCAGTTCTTC
TRBJ2-3 17 TRBD2 NA TRBV5-4 CASSLQTLAGGTDTQYF TGTGCCAGCAGCTTACAAACGCTAGCGGGGGGAACAGATACGCAGTATTTT
TRBJ2-1 16 TRBD2 NA TRBV2 CASKLGLAGVYNEQFF TGTGCCAGCAAGTTGGGACTAGCGGGGGTTTATAATGAGCAGTTCTTC
TRBJ1-2 14 NA few TRBV7-3 CASSSLPAQRSYTF TGTGCCAGCAGCTCCCTACCGGCCCAGCGGAGCTACACCTTC
TRBJ2-7 14 NA many TRBV5-1 CASSAQVTSREQYF TGCGCCAGCAGCGCCCAGGTGACCTCTAGGGAGCAGTACTTC
TRBJ1-1 13 NA NA TRBV6-1 CASTDQGNTEAFF TGTGCCAGCACGGATCAGGGGAACACTGAAGCTTTCTTT
TRBJ2-5 21 TRBD2 NA TRBV11-1 CASSLAADLASGGRLSRTQYF TGTGCCAGCAGCTTAGCTGCCGATCTGGCTAGCGGGGGGCGACTTTCTAGGACCCAGTACTTC
TRBJ2-7 14 TRBD1 few TRBV25-1 CASSGRDRGYEQYF TGTGCCAGCAGTGGCCGGGACAGGGGCTACGAGCAGTACTTC
TRBJ2-7 12 NA few TRBV6-5 CASSSPADEQYF TGTGCCAGCAGTTCTCCGGCGGACGAGCAGTACTTC
TRBJ2-7 16 NA NA TRBV5-1 CASSLGPMGGPNEQYF TGCGCCAGCAGCTTGGGGCCAATGGGGGGGCCGAACGAGCAGTACTTC
TRBJ1-2 13 NA NA TRBV6-6 CASRQGVGGGYTF TGTGCCAGCAGACAGGGTGTAGGGGGAGGCTACACCTTC
TRBJ2-3 16 NA NA TRBV7-6 CASSPLATESTDTQYF TGTGCCAGCAGCCCCCTCGCGACTGAAAGCACAGATACGCAGTATTTT
TRBJ2-2 13 NA many TRBV20-1 CSATPWNTGELFF TGCAGTGCTACACCCTGGAACACCGGGGAGCTGTTTTTT
TRBJ2-2 15 NA NA TRBV28 CASSSHYANTGELFF TGTGCCAGCAGTTCCCATTACGCGAACACCGGGGAGCTGTTTTTT
TRBJ2-1 16 NA few TRBV9 CASSVVGAGILNEQFF TGTGCCAGCAGCGTAGTTGGGGCAGGGATATTGAATGAGCAGTTCTTC
TRBJ2-5 15 NA many TRBV12-3/TRBV12-4 CASSPLAGGQETQYF TGTGCCAGCAGCCCCTTAGCCGGGGGCCAAGAGACCCAGTACTTC
TRBJ1-5 15 TRBD1 many TRBV5-5 CASSLRGNRGQPQHF TGTGCCAGCAGCTTGAGGGGGAACAGGGGACAGCCCCAGCATTTT
TRBJ1-5 17 NA NA TRBV4-3 CASSQDPLTGIYQPQHF TGCGCCAGCAGCCAAGACCCATTAACGGGGATTTATCAGCCCCAGCATTTT
TRBJ2-2 14 NA few TRBV4-3 CASNSQGYTGELFF TGCGCCAGCAACTCACAGGGTTACACCGGGGAGCTGTTTTTT
TRBJ2-7 13 TRBD1 few TRBV5-1 CASSTGQEREQYF TGCGCCAGCAGCACAGGACAGGAAAGGGAGCAGTACTTC
TRBJ1-5 13 NA many TRBV12-3/TRBV12-4 CASSSRFGQPQHF TGTGCCAGCAGTTCCCGTTTTGGTCAGCCCCAGCATTTT
TRBJ2-2 15 NA few TRBV4-3 CASSQDGGAPGELFF TGCGCCAGCAGCCAAGATGGGGGGGCGCCCGGGGAGCTGTTTTTT
TRBJ2-1 14 TRBD1 NA TRBV2 CASSVRDRGDEQFF TGTGCCAGCAGTGTTCGGGACAGGGGTGATGAGCAGTTCTTC
TRBJ1-6 14 NA many TRBV12-3/TRBV12-4 CASSWWAGSSPLHF TGTGCCAGCAGTTGGTGGGCAGGTTCTTCACCCCTCCACTTT
TRBJ2-3 10 NA NA TRBV29-1 CSAQRDTQYF TGCAGCGCCCAACGAGATACGCAGTATTTT
TRBJ2-5 14 TRBD2 NA TRBV20-1 CSALSRRGEETQYF TGCAGTGCACTGAGCAGGCGGGGGGAAGAGACCCAGTACTTC
TRBJ1-4 12 TRBD1 few TRBV29-1 CSVGQGSEKLFF TGCAGCGTTGGACAGGGCTCTGAAAAACTGTTTTTT
TRBJ2-7 14 NA many TRBV5-8 CASSLLGRGYEQYF TGTGCCAGCAGCTTGCTCGGCAGGGGTTACGAGCAGTACTTC
TRBJ1-2 11 NA NA TRBV24-1 CALWGGYGYTF TGTGCCCTGTGGGGGGGATATGGCTACACCTTC
TRBJ2-7 15 NA NA TRBV30 CAWSVPWQFYYEQYF TGTGCCTGGAGTGTACCGTGGCAGTTTTACTACGAGCAGTACTTC
TRBJ2-3 14 NA once TRBV20-1 CSARGVRSTDTQYF TGCAGTGCTAGAGGCGTTAGGAGCACAGATACGCAGTATTTT
TRBJ2-2 13 NA NA TRBV2 CASSENSGGELFF TGTGCCAGCAGTGAAAACAGCGGCGGGGAGCTGTTTTTT
TRBJ2-1 14 NA NA TRBV11-1 CASSFQGVVNEQFF TGTGCCAGCAGCTTTCAAGGGGTTGTAAATGAGCAGTTCTTC
TRBJ1-3 15 NA many TRBV4-3 CASSQDQRSGNTIYF TGCGCCAGCAGCCAAGATCAGAGATCTGGAAACACCATATATTTT
TRBJ2-1 13 TRBD2 NA TRBV10-3 CAIMGTSSNEQFF TGTGCCATCATGGGGACTAGTTCCAATGAGCAGTTCTTC
TRBJ1-2 14 NA NA TRBV28 CASSNAQASYGYTF TGTGCCAGCAGTAATGCACAGGCCAGCTATGGCTACACCTTC
TRBJ2-1 15 TRBD2 NA TRBV4-2 CASSQALAGYNEQFF TGTGCCAGCAGCCAAGCTCTAGCGGGCTACAATGAGCAGTTCTTC
TRBJ2-5 14 NA NA TRBV9 CASSETGVQETQYF TGTGCCAGCAGTGAAACCGGGGTTCAAGAGACCCAGTACTTC
TRBJ2-5 13 NA NA TRBV19 CATRAVDKETQYF TGTGCCACCCGGGCAGTGGATAAAGAGACCCAGTACTTC
TRBJ2-7 13 NA NA TRBV5-6 CASSPLGPYEQYF TGTGCCAGCAGCCCGCTGGGCCCCTACGAGCAGTACTTC
TRBJ2-1 17 NA few TRBV7-2 CASSRGLTMVRLNEQFF TGTGCCAGCAGCCGGGGGCTAACTATGGTCCGTCTCAATGAGCAGTTCTTC
TRBJ1-1 12 NA few TRBV5-6 CASYILGTEAFF TGTGCCAGCTATATACTAGGCACTGAAGCTTTCTTT
TRBJ2-5 14 NA few TRBV5-1 CASSLDHHQETQYF TGCGCCAGCAGCTTAGACCACCACCAAGAGACCCAGTACTTC
TRBJ2-3 14 NA few TRBV12-3/TRBV12-4 CASTRGPDTDTQYF TGTGCCAGCACCCGGGGGCCAGACACAGATACGCAGTATTTT
TRBJ2-7 15 NA many TRBV7-2 CASSLSNGGTYEQYF TGTGCCAGCAGCTTAAGTAATGGGGGCACCTACGAGCAGTACTTC
TRBJ1-1 12 NA NA TRBV19 CASRGEDAEAFF TGTGCCAGTAGGGGAGAAGACGCTGAAGCTTTCTTT
TRBJ2-1 18 NA many TRBV4-1 CASSRPRARGGVYNEQFF TGCGCCAGCAGCCGACCTCGAGCTAGAGGGGGGGTGTACAATGAGCAGTTCTTC
TRBJ2-1 16 TRBD2 NA TRBV11-2 CASSPLAGRSYNEQFF TGTGCCAGCAGCCCGCTAGCGGGGCGCTCCTACAATGAGCAGTTCTTC
TRBJ1-6 15 NA NA TRBV5-1 CASSLGGDRNSPLHF TGCGCCAGCAGCCTGGGGGGGGATCGGAATTCACCCCTCCACTTT